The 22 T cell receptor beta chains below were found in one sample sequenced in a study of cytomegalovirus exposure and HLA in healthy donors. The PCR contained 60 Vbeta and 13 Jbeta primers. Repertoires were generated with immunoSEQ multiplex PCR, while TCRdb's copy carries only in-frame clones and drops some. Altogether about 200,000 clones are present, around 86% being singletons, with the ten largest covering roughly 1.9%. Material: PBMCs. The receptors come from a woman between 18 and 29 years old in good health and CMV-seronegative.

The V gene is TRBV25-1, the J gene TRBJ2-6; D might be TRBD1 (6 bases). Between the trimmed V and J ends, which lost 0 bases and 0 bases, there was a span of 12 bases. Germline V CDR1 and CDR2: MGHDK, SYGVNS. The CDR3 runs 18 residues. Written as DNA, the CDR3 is TGTGCCAGCAGTGAATACGCAGGGGTCATCTCTGGGGCCAACGTCCTGACTTTC. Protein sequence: CASSEYAGVISGANVLTF.

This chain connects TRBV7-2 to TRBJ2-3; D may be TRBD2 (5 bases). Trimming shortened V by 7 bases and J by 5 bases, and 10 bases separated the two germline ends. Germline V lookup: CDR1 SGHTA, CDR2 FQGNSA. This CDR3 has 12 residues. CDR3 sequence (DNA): TGTGCCAGCAACCCGGCGGGAGATACGCAGTATTTT. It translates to CASNPAGDTQYF.

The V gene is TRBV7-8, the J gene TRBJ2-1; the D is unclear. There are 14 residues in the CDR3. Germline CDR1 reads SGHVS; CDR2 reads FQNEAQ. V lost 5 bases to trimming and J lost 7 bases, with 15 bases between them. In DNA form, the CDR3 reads TGTGCCAGCAGCCCCCGCGTCTCGAGGAATGAGCAGTTCTTC. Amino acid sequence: CASSPRVSRNEQFF.

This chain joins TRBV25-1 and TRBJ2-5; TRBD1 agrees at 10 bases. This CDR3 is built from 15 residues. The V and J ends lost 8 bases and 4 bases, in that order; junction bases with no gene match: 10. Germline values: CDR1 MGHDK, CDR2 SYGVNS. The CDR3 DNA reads TGTGCCAGCGGGACAGGGGTTAGTTGGGGAGAGACCCAGTACTTC. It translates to CASGTGVSWGETQYF.

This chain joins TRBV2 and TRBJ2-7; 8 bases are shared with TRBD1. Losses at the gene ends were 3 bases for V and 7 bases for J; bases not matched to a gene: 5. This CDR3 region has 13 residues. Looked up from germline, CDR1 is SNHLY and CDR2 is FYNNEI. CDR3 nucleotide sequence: TGTGCCAGCAGTGAGGACAGGGCCTGGGAGCAGTACTTC. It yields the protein CASSEDRAWEQYF.

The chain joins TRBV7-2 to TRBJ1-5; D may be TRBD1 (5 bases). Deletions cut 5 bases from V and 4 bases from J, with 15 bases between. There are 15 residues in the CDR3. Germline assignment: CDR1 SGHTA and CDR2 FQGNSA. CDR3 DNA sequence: TGTGCCAGCAGCCCTGGAGGGACCCTAAATCAGCCCCAGCATTTT. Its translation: CASSPGGTLNQPQHF.

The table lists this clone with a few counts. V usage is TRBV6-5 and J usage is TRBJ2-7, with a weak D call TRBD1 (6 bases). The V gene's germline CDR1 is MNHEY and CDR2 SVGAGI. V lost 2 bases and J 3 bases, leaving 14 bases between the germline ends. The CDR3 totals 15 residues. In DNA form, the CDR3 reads TGTGCCAGCAGTTACGGGACACCAGGGAGCTACGAGCAGTACTTC. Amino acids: CASSYGTPGSYEQYF.

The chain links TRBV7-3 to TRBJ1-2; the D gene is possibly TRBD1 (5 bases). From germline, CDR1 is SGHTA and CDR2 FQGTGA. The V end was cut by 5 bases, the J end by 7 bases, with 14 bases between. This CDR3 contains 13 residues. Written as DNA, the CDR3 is TGTGCCAGCAGCCCTAATGGGCAGGGTGGCTACACCTTC. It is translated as CASSPNGQGGYTF.

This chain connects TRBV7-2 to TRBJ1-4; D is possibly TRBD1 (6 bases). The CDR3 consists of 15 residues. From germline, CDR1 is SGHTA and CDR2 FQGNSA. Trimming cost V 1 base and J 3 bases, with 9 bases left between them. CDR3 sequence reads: CASSLGGQSNEKLFF. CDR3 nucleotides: TGTGCCAGCAGCTTAGGTGGACAGTCTAATGAAAAACTGTTTTTT.

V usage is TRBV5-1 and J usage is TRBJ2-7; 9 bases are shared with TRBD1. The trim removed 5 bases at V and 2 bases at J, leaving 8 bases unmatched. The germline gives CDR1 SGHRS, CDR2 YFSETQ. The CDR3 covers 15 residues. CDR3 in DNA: TGCGCCAGCAGAAGAACCGGGACAGGGACCTACGAGCAGTACTTC. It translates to CASRRTGTGTYEQYF. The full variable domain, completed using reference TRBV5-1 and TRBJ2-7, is KAGVTQTPRYLIKTRGQQVTLSCSPISGHRSVSWYQQTPGQGLQFLFEYFSETQRNKGNFPGRFSGRQFSNSRSEMNVSTLELGDSALYLCASRRTGTGTYEQYFGPGTRLTVT.

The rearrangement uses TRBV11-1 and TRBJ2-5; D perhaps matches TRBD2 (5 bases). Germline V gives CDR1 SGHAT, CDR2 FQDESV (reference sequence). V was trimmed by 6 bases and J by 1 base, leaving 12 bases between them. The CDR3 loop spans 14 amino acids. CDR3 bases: TGTGCCAGCAGGGAGCGGACGGCCCAAGAGACCCAGTACTTC. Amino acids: CASRERTAQETQYF.

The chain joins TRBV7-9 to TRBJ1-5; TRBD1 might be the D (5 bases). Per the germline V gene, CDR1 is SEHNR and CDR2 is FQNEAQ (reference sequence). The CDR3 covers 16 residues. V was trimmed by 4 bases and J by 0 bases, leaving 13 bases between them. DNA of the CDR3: TGTGCCAGCAGCTCCCGGCGGACACATAGCAATCAGCCCCAGCATTTT. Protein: CASSSRRTHSNQPQHF.

In DNA, the CDR3 is TGTGCCAGCAGCCCTAACGGGGGGGTTACCGCCTACGAGCAGTACTTC. Protein sequence: CASSPNGGVTAYEQYF. The chain couples TRBV7-3 to TRBJ2-7, with 8 bases identical to TRBD2. The J segment lost 2 bases and the V segment lost 5 bases, leaving 11 bases of the junction unmatched. Germline V lookup: CDR1 SGHTA, CDR2 FQGTGA. CDR3 length: 16 amino acids.

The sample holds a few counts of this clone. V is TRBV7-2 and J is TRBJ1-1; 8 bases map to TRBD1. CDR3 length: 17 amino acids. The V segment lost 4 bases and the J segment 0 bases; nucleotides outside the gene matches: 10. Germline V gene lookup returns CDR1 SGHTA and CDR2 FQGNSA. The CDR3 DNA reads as TGTGCCAGCAGCTCATTTCAGGGGGCGCGGGTGAACACTGAAGCTTTCTTT. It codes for CASSSFQGARVNTEAFF.

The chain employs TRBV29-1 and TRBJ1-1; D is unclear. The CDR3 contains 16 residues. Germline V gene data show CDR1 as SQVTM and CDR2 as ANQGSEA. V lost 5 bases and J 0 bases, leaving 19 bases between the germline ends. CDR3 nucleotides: TGCAGCGTTACTCCCCCGTACAGTAAAGTGAACACTGAAGCTTTCTTT. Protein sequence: CSVTPPYSKVNTEAFF.

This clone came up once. For the CDR3, the DNA is TGCGCCAGCAGCTTGGGGCCTCGTACCTACGAGCAGTACTTC. Its protein is CASSLGPRTYEQYF. V is TRBV5-1 and J is TRBJ2-7; D remains ambiguous. The CDR3 has 14 residues. V was trimmed by 0 bases and J by 2 bases, leaving 9 bases between them. Looked up from germline, CDR1 is SGHRS and CDR2 is YFSETQ. The full variable domain, completed using reference TRBV5-1 and TRBJ2-7, is KAGVTQTPRYLIKTRGQQVTLSCSPISGHRSVSWYQQTPGQGLQFLFEYFSETQRNKGNFPGRFSGRQFSNSRSEMNVSTLELGDSALYLCASSLGPRTYEQYFGPGTRLTVT.

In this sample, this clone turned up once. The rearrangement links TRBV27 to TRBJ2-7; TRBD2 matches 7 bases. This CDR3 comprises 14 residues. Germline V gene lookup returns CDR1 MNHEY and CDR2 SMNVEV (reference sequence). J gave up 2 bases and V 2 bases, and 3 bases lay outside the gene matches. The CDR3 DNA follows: TGTGCCAGCAGTTTACGGGGGGTCGCCTACGAGCAGTACTTC. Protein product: CASSLRGVAYEQYF.

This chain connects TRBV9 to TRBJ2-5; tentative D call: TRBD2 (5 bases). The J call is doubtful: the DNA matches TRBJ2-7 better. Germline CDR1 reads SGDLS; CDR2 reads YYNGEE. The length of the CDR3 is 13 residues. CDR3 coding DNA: TGTGCCAGCAGCTTGCTGAGAGGAGGCGAGCAGTACTTC. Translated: CASSLLRGGEQYF.

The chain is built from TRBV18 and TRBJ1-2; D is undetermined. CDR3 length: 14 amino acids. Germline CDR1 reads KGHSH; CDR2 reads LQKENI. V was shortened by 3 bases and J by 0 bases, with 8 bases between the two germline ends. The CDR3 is CASSPTRANYGYTF. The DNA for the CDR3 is TGTGCCAGCTCACCTACTAGAGCTAACTATGGCTACACCTTC.

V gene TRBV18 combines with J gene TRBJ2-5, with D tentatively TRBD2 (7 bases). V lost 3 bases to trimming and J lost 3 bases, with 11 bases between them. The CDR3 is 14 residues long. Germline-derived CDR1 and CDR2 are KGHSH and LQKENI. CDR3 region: CASSPPGGEETQYF. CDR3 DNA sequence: TGTGCCAGCTCACCCCCGGGGGGCGAAGAGACCCAGTACTTC.

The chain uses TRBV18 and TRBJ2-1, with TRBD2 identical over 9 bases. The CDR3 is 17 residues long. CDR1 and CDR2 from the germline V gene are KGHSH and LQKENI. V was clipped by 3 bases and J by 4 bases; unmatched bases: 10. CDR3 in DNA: TGTGCCAGCTCACCCCCGACTAGCGGACTCCGGTACAATGAGCAGTTCTTC. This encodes CASSPPTSGLRYNEQFF.

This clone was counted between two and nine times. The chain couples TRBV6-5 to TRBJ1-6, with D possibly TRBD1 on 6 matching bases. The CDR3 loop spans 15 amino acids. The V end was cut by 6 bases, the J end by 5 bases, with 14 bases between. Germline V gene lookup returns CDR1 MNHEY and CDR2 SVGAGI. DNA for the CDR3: TGTGCCAGCAGCCCCACAGGGTTCGATAATTCACCCCTCCACTTT. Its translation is CASSPTGFDNSPLHF.